One sample yielded the 26 T cell receptor beta chains listed below, sequenced in a study of T-cell memory formation after mild COVID-19. Each CDR3 protein gets one entry after TCRdb re-called the 5' RACE reads with MiXCR. Found here are around 250,000 distinct CDR3 sequences, about 16% of them singletons; the top ten hold 23%. The specimen sequenced was PBMCs or a T cell subset sorted from them (not recorded which). The receptors were gathered from a man younger than 30 who had mild COVID-19 (a few samples of this study predate the infection). Cell type and time point are not known.

The table lists this clonotype with a few counts. The CDR3 loop is CASSSHGRSTEAFF. The CDR3 DNA is TGTGCCAGCAGTTCCCACGGGAGGAGCACTGAAGCTTTCTTT. The chain carries TRBV28 and TRBJ1-1; no clear D. This CDR3 region has 14 residues. V lost 4 bases to trimming and J lost 4 bases, with 13 bases between them. CDR1 is MDHEN and CDR2 is SYDVKM in the germline V gene.

The chain employs TRBV18 and TRBJ1-2, with D unresolved. This CDR3 spans 15 amino acids. Germline CDR1 is KGHSH and CDR2 is LQKENI. With 3 bases removed from V and 4 bases from J, the gap between germline ends came to 15 bases. The CDR3 sequence: CASSPLSEQSYGYTF. The CDR3 DNA reads as TGTGCCAGCTCACCCCTGAGCGAACAGAGCTATGGCTACACCTTC. Looking up the rest from reference TRBV18 and TRBJ1-2 gives the full variable domain: NAGVMQNPRHLVRRRGQEARLRCSPMKGHSHVYWYRQLPEEGLKFMVYLQKENIIDESGMPKERFSAEFPKEGPSILRIQQVVRGDSAAYFCASSPLSEQSYGYTFGSGTRLTVV.

The chain joins TRBV7-9 to TRBJ1-5; the D gene is possibly TRBD1 (5 bases). This CDR3 is built from 13 residues. Trimming left V 7 bases short and J 8 bases short, with 15 bases between. Germline V lookup: CDR1 SEHNR, CDR2 FQNEAQ (reference sequence). The CDR3 nucleotides read TGTGCCAGCACCGGTCCAGGGCTTGAGCCCCAGCATTTT. It is translated as CASTGPGLEPQHF.

This clonotype was seen a handful of times. The chain joins TRBV20-1 to TRBJ2-7, with 8 nucleotides matching TRBD1. J lost 2 bases, V lost 1 base, and 7 bases had no gene match. Germline assignment: CDR1 DFQATT and CDR2 SNEGSKA (reference sequence). The CDR3 runs 15 residues. CDR3 amino acids: CSARGVPGQAYEQYF. The CDR3 bases are TGCAGTGCTAGAGGGGTACCGGGACAGGCCTACGAGCAGTACTTC.

This clonotype was counted between two and nine times. The CDR3 DNA reads as TGTGCCAGCAGTTCGCCACGGACAGGGAAAATCGAGACCCAGTACTTC. This translates into CASSSPRTGKIETQYF. The chain couples TRBV6-5 to TRBJ2-5, with 8 bases identical to TRBD1. Unmatched junction bases numbered 12, after V lost 4 bases and J lost 5 bases. The CDR3 consists of 16 residues. Germline CDR1 reads MNHEY; CDR2 reads SVGAGI.

Points on this clonotype: One junction end disagrees with the germline gene, perhaps due to a read error. This chain links TRBV5-1 with TRBJ2-1, with no clear D. The CDR3 totals 13 residues. Germline loops: CDR1 SGHRS, CDR2 YFSETQ. The CDR3 spells CASSLAGYHEQFF. CDR3 DNA sequence: TGCGCCAGCAGCTTGGCCGGCTACCATGAGCAGTTCTTC.

The chain is built from TRBV7-3 and TRBJ2-7; D is ambiguous. Per the germline V gene, CDR1 is SGHTA and CDR2 is FQGTGA. This CDR3 contains 15 residues. V lost 0 bases and J 2 bases, leaving 11 bases between the germline ends. CDR3 DNA sequence: TGTGCCAGCAGCTTAACGCGCACGTACCCCTACGAGCAGTACTTC. This sequence encodes CASSLTRTYPYEQYF.

This chain connects TRBV5-1 to TRBJ1-1; no definite D call. This CDR3 is 13 amino acids long. Germline loops: CDR1 SGHRS, CDR2 YFSETQ. The ends were cut back, 4 bases at V and 7 bases at J, with 14 bases in the middle. CDR3 amino acids: CASSGPGLGEAFF. CDR3 bases: TGCGCCAGCAGCGGGCCGGGCCTGGGTGAAGCTTTCTTT. The variable domain in full, completed from reference TRBV5-1 and TRBJ1-1, reads KAGVTQTPRYLIKTRGQQVTLSCSPISGHRSVSWYQQTPGQGLQFLFEYFSETQRNKGNFPGRFSGRQFSNSRSEMNVSTLELGDSALYLCASSGPGLGEAFFGQGTRLTVV.

The chain couples TRBV6-6 to TRBJ1-2; no definite D call. Trimming removed 0 bases from V and 2 bases from J, with 16 bases in between. The CDR3 runs to 17 residues. Germline assignment: CDR1 MNHNY and CDR2 SVGAGI (reference sequence). As DNA, the CDR3 is TGTGCCAGCAGTTACTCGATTGGCTCAGGAAGCAACTATGGCTACACCTTC. It yields the protein CASSYSIGSGSNYGYTF.

This clonotype was counted between two and nine times. In DNA form, the CDR3 reads TGTGCCAGCAGTTTAATGCCAGCCAACACTGAAGCTTTCTTT. Its translation: CASSLMPANTEAFF. J is TRBJ1-1 and V is TRBV27, with no clear D. This CDR3 has 14 amino acids. CDR1 is MNHEY, CDR2 SMNVEV, per germline (reference sequence). V lost 2 bases, J lost 2 bases, and 9 bases lay in between.

This clonotype showed up just a few times. V and J are TRBV7-9 and TRBJ2-2; 10 nucleotides align to TRBD1. The CDR3 extends over 15 amino acids. Germline lookup yields CDR1 SEHNR and CDR2 FQNEAQ (reference sequence). Trimming cost V 5 bases and J 6 bases; bases outside gene matches: 6. CDR3 amino acids: CASSQTGGRSGELFF. DNA for the CDR3: TGTGCCAGCAGCCAGACAGGGGGCAGGTCCGGGGAGCTGTTTTTT.

This clonotype has a handful of counts. The chain employs TRBV7-9 and TRBJ1-6; 8 nucleotides line up with TRBD1. The germline CDR1 and CDR2 sequences are SEHNR and FQNEAQ (reference sequence). This CDR3 region has 18 residues. V dropped 5 bases and J dropped 7; count of bases not matched to a gene: 16. The CDR3, as DNA: TGTGCCAGCAGCCACAGGGACGGACAGGGTGCGCGGAATTCACCCCTCCACTTT. This codes for CASSHRDGQGARNSPLHF.

This clonotype was seen only a few times. The CDR3: CASSEADGYTF. The CDR3 DNA follows: TGTGCCAGCAGCGAGGCCGATGGCTACACCTTC. The gene calls are TRBV21-1 and TRBJ1-2. TRBV21-1 is assigned pseudogene status. CDR3 length: 11 residues.

This clonotype was counted at least ten times. The chain recombines TRBV12-3 or TRBV12-4 with TRBJ1-1; D is unclear. The CDR3 extends over 12 amino acids. Trimming stripped 2 bases from V and 1 base from J, with 2 bases between. The CDR3, as DNA: TGTGCCAGCAGTTTACAGAACACTGAAGCTTTCTTT. This translates into CASSLQNTEAFF.

J is TRBJ1-5 and V is TRBV20-1; unclear D gene. V was cut by 6 bases and J by 3 bases, with 9 bases left in between. Germline-derived CDR1 and CDR2 are DFQATT and SNEGSKA (reference sequence). The CDR3 extends over 12 amino acids. CDR3 in DNA: TGCAGTGCCCTAGTCCCCAATCAGCCCCAGCATTTT. Protein product: CSALVPNQPQHF.

V usage is TRBV4-3 and J usage is TRBJ2-7; 10 bases align to TRBD1. This CDR3 has 15 residues. J was trimmed by 0 bases and V by 3 bases; bases with no gene match: 2. The germline gives CDR1 LGHNA, CDR2 YSLEER. In DNA form, the CDR3 reads TGCGCCAGCAGCCAGGGACAGGGGCACTCCTACGAGCAGTACTTC. It encodes CASSQGQGHSYEQYF.

The chain uses TRBV12-3 or TRBV12-4 and TRBJ1-1, with 10 bases that match TRBD1. The CDR3 length is 14 residues. V shed 3 bases, J shed 12 bases, and the junction held 10 bases outside the gene matches. The chain's CDR3 is CASSLRQGASRTFF. CDR3 DNA: TGTGCCAGCAGTTTGCGACAGGGGGCGAGTAGAACTTTCTTT.

This clonotype has only a few counts. The chain carries TRBV4-2 and TRBJ2-2, with D unresolved. The CDR3 has 13 residues. CDR1 LGHNA and CDR2 YNFKEQ come from the germline V gene. V was shortened by 0 bases and J by 5 bases, with 4 bases between the two germline ends. For the CDR3, the DNA is TGTGCCAGCAGCCAAGATTTAACCGGGGAGCTGTTTTTT. Protein product: CASSQDLTGELFF.

The CDR3 sequence is CASSQGDSSPDEQFF. CDR3 in DNA: TGTGCCAGCAGCCAAGGGGACAGTAGTCCCGATGAGCAGTTCTTC. The genes are TRBV4-2 and TRBJ2-1, with TRBD1 identical over 7 bases. Unmatched junction bases numbered 8, after V lost 1 base and J lost 8 bases. The germline V gene encodes CDR1 LGHNA and CDR2 YNFKEQ. The CDR3 has 15 amino acids.

The rearrangement links TRBV5-1 to TRBJ2-1, with TRBD2 as a possible D gene (7 bases). The length of the CDR3 is 15 residues. The germline V and J ends were trimmed by 4 bases and 4 bases, with 15 bases remaining between them. Per the germline V gene, CDR1 is SGHRS and CDR2 is YFSETQ. CDR3 loop: CASSITGGGYNEQFF. The CDR3 DNA reads TGCGCCAGCAGCATCACGGGGGGCGGTTACAATGAGCAGTTCTTC.

The rearrangement links TRBV11-2 to TRBJ2-3, with no clear D. The germline V gene has CDR1 SGHAT and CDR2 FQNNGV. With 3 bases removed from V and 2 bases from J, the gap between germline ends came to 12 bases. This CDR3 region has 15 residues. The CDR3 here is CASSFRPTFTDTQYF. The CDR3 DNA sequence: TGTGCCAGCAGCTTTAGGCCGACTTTCACAGATACGCAGTATTTT.

This clonotype was recorded at least ten times. The chain carries TRBV9 and TRBJ1-1; TRBD1 matches at 8 bases. V was clipped by 0 bases and J by 1 base; unmatched bases: 5. The CDR3 length is 16 residues. From germline, CDR1 is SGDLS and CDR2 YYNGEE. As DNA, the CDR3 is TGTGCCAGCAGCGTAGGGGCAGGGGGCACGAACACTGAAGCTTTCTTT. As protein: CASSVGAGGTNTEAFF.

In its sample, this clonotype was seen a few times. J is TRBJ2-4 and V is TRBV6-2 or TRBV6-3; perhaps TRBD2 as D (7 bases). This CDR3 has 16 residues. Trimming pared 7 bases from V and 3 bases from J, leaving 19 bases between. CDR1 MNHEY and CDR2 SVGEGT come from the germline V gene. CDR3 region: CASMDRGAEDKNIQYF. CDR3 nucleotide sequence: TGTGCCAGCATGGATCGGGGGGCAGAGGACAAAAACATTCAGTACTTC.

This clonotype was detected only a few times. V is TRBV7-9 and J is TRBJ2-3, with a weak D call TRBD1 (5 bases). Germline V CDR1 and CDR2: SEHNR, FQNEAQ (reference sequence). Trimming shortened V by 3 bases and J by 2 bases, and 9 bases separated the two germline ends. The CDR3 covers 14 residues. CDR3 in amino acids: CASSFQDNTDTQYF. CDR3 nucleotides: TGTGCCAGCAGCTTCCAGGACAACACAGATACGCAGTATTTT.

The chain joins TRBV7-2 to TRBJ1-2, with D unresolved. CDR3 size: 14 residues. Germline CDR1 and CDR2: SGHTA and FQGNSA. With 6 bases removed from V and 3 bases from J, the gap between germline ends came to 14 bases. For the CDR3, the DNA is TGTGCCAGCAGGGAACCGGGCCGAGACTATGGCTACACCTTC. The encoded protein is CASREPGRDYGYTF.

This chain joins TRBV25-1 and TRBJ2-2, with 7 bases matching TRBD1. This CDR3 region has 14 residues. Looked up from germline, CDR1 is MGHDK and CDR2 is SYGVNS. V lost 4 bases to trimming and J lost 7 bases; unmatched junction nucleotides: 6. The CDR3 reads CASSVRQGNGELFF. For the CDR3, the DNA is TGTGCCAGCAGTGTTCGACAGGGTAACGGGGAGCTGTTTTTT.